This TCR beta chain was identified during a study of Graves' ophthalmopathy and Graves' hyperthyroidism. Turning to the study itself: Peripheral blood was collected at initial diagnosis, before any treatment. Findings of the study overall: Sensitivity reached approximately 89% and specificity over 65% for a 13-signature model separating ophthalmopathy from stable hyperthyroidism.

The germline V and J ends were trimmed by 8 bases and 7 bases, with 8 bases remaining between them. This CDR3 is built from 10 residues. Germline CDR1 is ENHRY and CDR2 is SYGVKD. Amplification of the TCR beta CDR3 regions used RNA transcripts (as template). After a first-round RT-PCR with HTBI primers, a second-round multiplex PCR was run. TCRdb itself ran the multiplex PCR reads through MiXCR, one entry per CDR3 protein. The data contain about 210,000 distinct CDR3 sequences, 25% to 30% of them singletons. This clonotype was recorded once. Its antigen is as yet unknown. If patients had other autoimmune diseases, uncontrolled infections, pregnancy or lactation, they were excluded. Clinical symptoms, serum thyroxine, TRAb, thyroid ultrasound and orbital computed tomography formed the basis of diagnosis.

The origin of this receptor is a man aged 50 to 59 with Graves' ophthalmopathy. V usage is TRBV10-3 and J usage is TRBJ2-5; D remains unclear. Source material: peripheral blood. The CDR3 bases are TGTGCCATCCTCATCGGGACCCAGTACTTC. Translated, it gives CAILIGTQYF.